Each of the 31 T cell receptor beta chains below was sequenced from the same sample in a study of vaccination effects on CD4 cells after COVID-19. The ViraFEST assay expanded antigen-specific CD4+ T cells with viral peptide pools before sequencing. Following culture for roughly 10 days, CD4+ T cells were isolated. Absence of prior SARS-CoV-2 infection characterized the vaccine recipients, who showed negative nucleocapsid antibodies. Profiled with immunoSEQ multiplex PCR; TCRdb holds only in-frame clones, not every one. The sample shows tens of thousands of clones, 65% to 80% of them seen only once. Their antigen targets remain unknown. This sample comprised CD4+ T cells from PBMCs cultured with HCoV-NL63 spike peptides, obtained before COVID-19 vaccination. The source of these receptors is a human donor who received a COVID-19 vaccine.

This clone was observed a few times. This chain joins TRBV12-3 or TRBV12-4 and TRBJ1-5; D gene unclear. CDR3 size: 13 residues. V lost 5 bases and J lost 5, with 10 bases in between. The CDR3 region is CASSPLGDQPQHF. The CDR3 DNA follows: TGTGCCAGCAGTCCCCTGGGAGATCAGCCCCAGCATTTT.

CDR3 DNA sequence: TGTGCCAGCAGTGACGCAGGGGCGATCTACGAGCAGTACGTC. Its translation is CASSDAGAIYEQYV. The chain is built from TRBV6-4 and TRBJ2-7; D may be TRBD1 (6 bases). Looked up from germline, CDR1 is MRHNA and CDR2 is SNTAGT. V dropped 2 bases and J dropped 3 bases, with 11 bases sitting between them. The CDR3 length is 14 residues.

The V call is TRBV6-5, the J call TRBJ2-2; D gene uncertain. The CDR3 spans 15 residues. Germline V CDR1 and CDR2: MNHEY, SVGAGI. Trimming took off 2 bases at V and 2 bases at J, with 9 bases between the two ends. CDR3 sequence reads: CASSYQIINTGELFF. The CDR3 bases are TGTGCCAGCAGTTACCAGATAATCAACACCGGGGAGCTGTTTTTT.

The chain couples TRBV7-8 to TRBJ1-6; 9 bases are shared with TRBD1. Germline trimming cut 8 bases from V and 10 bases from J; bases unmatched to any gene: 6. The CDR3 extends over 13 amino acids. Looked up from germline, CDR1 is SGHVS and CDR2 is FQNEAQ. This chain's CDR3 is CASGDRVESPLHF. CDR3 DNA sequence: TGTGCCAGCGGGGACAGGGTAGAATCACCCCTCCACTTT.

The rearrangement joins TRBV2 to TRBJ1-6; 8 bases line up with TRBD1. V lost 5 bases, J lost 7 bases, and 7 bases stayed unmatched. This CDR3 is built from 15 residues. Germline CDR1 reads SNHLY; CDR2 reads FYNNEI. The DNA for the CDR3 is TGTGCCAGCAGTTACGAGGGACAGGTCAATTCACCCCTCCACTTT. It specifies CASSYEGQVNSPLHF.

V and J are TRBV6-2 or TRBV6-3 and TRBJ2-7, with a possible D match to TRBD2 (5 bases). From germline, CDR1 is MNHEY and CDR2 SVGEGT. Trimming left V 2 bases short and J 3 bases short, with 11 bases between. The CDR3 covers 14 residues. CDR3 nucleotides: TGTGCCAGCAGTTACAAAGGGAGCAGCTACGAGCAGTACGTC. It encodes CASSYKGSSYEQYV.

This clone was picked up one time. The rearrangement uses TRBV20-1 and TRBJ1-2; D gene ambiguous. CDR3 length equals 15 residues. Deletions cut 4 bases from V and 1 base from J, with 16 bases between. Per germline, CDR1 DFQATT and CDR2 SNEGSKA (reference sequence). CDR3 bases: TGCAGTGCTATTGATACGGGCGGGTATAACTATGGCTACACCTTC. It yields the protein CSAIDTGGYNYGYTF.

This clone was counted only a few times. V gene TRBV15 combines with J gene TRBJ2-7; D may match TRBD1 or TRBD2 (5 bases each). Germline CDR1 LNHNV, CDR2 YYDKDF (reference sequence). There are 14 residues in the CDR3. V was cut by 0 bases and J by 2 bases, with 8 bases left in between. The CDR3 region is CATSRDQGPYEQYV. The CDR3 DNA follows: TGTGCCACCAGCAGAGATCAGGGACCCTACGAGCAGTACGTC.

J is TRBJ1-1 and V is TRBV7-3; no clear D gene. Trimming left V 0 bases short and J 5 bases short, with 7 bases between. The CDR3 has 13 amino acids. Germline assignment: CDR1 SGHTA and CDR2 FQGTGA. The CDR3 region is CASSLTGKTEAFF. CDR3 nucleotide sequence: TGTGCCAGCAGCTTAACAGGGAAAACTGAAGCTTTCTTT.

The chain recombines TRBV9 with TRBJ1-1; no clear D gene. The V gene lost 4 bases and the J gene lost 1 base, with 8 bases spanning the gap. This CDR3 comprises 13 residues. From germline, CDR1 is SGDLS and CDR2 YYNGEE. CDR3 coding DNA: TGTGCCAGCAGCTTCAACCCGAACACTGAAGCTTTCTTT. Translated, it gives CASSFNPNTEAFF.

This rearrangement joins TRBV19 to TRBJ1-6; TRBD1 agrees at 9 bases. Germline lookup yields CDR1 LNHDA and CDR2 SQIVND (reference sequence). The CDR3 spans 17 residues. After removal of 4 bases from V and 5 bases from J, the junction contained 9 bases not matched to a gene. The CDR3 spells CASSTRTGATNNSPLHF. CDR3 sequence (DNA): TGTGCCAGTAGTACGCGGACAGGGGCGACTAATAATTCACCCCTCCACTTT. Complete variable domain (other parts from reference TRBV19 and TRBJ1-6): DGGITQSPKYLFRKEGQNVTLSCEQNLNHDAMYWYRQDPGQGLRLIYYSQIVNDFQKGDIAEGYSVSREKKESFPLTVTSAQKNPTAFYLCASSTRTGATNNSPLHFGNGTRLTVT.

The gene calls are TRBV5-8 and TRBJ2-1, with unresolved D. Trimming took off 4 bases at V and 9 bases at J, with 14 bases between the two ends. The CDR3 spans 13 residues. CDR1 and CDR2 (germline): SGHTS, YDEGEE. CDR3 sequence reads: CASSRFILSEQFF. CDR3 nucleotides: TGTGCCAGCAGCCGATTTATCCTGAGTGAGCAGTTCTTC.

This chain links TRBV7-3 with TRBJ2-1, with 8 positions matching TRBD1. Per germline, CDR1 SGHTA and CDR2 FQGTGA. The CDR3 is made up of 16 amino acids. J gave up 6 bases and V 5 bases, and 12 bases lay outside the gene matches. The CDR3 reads CASSLRTGFNGNEQFF. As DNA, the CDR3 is TGTGCCAGCAGCCTCAGGACAGGGTTCAACGGCAATGAGCAGTTCTTC.

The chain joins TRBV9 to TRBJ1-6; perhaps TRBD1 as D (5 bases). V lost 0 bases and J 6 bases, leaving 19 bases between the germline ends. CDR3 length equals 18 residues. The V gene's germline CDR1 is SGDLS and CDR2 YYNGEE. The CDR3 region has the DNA TGTGCCAGCAGCGTAGGATCGGTTATTACCCAGGGTAATTCACCCCTCCACTTT. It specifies CASSVGSVITQGNSPLHF.

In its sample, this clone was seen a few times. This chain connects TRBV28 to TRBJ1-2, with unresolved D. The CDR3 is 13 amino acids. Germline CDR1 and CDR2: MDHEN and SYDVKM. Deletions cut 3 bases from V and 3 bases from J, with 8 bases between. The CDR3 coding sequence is TGTGCCAGCAGTTTCAATCCCCACTATGGCTACACCTTC. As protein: CASSFNPHYGYTF.

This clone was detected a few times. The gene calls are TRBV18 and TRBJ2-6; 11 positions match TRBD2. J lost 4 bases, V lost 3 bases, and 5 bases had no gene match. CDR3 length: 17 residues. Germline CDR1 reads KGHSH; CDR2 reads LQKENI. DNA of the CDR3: TGTGCCAGCTCACCTGGACTAGCGGGCTCGGGGGCCAACGTCCTGACTTTC. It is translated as CASSPGLAGSGANVLTF.

The CDR3 is CASSLGTTGSYGYTF. CDR3 in DNA: TGTGCCAGCAGCTTGGGGACGACTGGGAGCTATGGCTACACCTTC. The V gene is TRBV5-8, the J gene TRBJ1-2; D ambiguous. V gave up 0 bases and J gave up 4 bases, with 13 bases separating them. Germline V gene lookup returns CDR1 SGHTS and CDR2 YDEGEE. The length of the CDR3 is 15 residues.

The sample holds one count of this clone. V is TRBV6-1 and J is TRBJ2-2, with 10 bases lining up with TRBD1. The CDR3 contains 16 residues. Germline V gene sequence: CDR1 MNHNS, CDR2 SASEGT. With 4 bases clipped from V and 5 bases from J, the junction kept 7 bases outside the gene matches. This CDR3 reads CASSAGTGANTGELFF. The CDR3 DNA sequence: TGTGCCAGCAGTGCAGGGACAGGGGCTAATACCGGGGAGCTGTTTTTT.

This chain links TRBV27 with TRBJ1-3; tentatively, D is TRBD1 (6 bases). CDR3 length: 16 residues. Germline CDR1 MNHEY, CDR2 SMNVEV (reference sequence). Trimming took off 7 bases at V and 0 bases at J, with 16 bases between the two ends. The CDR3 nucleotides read TGTGCCAGCAATTGGGGACACGACGACTCTGGAAACACCATATATTTT. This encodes CASNWGHDDSGNTIYF.

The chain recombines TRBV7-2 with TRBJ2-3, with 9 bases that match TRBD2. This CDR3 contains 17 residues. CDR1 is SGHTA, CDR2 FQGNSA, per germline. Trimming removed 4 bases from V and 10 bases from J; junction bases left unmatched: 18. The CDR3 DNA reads TGTGCCAGCAGCTCCCCGGCGGAGCGGGGGGCCGGGGGGGCGCAGTATTTT. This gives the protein CASSSPAERGAGGAQYF. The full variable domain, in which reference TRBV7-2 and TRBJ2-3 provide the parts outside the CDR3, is GAGVSQSPSNKVTEKGKDVELRCDPISGHTALYWYRQSLGQGLEFLIYFQGNSAPDKSGLPSDRFSAERTGGSVSTLTIQRTQQEDSAVYLCASSSPAERGAGGAQYFGPGTRLTVL.

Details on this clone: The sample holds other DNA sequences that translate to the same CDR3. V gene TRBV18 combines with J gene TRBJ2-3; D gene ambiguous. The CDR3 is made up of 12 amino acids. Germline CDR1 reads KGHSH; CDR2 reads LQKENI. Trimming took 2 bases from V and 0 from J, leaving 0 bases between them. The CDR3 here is CASSPSTDTQYF. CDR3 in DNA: TGTGCCAGCTCACCAAGCACAGATACGCAGTATTTT.

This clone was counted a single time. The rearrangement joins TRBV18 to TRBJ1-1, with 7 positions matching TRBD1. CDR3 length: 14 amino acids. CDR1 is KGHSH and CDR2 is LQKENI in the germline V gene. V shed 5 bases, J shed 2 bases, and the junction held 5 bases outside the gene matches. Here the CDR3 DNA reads TGTGCCAGCTCAGAAGGACAGGAAAACACTGAAGCTTTCTTT. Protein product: CASSEGQENTEAFF. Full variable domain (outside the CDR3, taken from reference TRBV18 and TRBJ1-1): NAGVMQNPRHLVRRRGQEARLRCSPMKGHSHVYWYRQLPEEGLKFMVYLQKENIIDESGMPKERFSAEFPKEGPSILRIQQVVRGDSAAYFCASSEGQENTEAFFGQGTRLTVV.

The CDR3 protein is CASSWNANTEAFF. The CDR3 nucleotides are TGCGCCAGCAGCTGGAATGCGAACACTGAAGCTTTCTTT. V is TRBV5-1 and J is TRBJ1-1; no clear D gene. Trimming stripped 3 bases from V and 1 base from J, with 7 bases between. The CDR3 runs 13 residues. Germline CDR1 and CDR2: SGHRS and YFSETQ. The full variable domain, in which reference TRBV5-1 and TRBJ1-1 provide the parts outside the CDR3, is KAGVTQTPRYLIKTRGQQVTLSCSPISGHRSVSWYQQTPGQGLQFLFEYFSETQRNKGNFPGRFSGRQFSNSRSEMNVSTLELGDSALYLCASSWNANTEAFFGQGTRLTVV.

CDR3 nucleotide sequence: TGCGCCAGCAGTCCGGCCGGGGGGAGGGAGACCCAGCATTTT. This sequence encodes CASSPAGGRETQHF. J is TRBJ1-5 and V is TRBV5-1; a weak D match, TRBD1 (5 bases). Germline V gene data show CDR1 as SGHRS and CDR2 as YFSETQ. The CDR3 sequence is 14 residues long. Between the trimmed V and J ends, which lost 5 bases and 11 bases, there was a span of 20 bases.

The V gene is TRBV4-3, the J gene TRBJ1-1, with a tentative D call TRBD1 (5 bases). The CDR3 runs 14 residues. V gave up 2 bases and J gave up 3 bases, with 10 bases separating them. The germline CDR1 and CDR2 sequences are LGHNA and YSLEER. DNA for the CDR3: TGCGCCAGCAGCCAATATCAAGGGGACACTGAAGCTTTCTTT. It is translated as CASSQYQGDTEAFF.

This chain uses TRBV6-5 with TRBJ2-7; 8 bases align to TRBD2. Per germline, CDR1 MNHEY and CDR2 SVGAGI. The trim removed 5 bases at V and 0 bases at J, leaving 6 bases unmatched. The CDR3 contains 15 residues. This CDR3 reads CASSPRGGSSYEQYV. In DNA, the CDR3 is TGTGCCAGCAGTCCACGGGGGGGAAGCTCCTACGAGCAGTACGTC.

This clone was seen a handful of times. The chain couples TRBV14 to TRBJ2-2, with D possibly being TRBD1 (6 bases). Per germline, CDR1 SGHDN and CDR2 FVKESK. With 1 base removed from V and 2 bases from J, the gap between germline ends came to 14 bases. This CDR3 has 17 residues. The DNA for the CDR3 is TGTGCCAGCAGCCAAGTGGATCAGGGGTCAAACACCGGGGAGCTGTTTTTT. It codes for CASSQVDQGSNTGELFF.

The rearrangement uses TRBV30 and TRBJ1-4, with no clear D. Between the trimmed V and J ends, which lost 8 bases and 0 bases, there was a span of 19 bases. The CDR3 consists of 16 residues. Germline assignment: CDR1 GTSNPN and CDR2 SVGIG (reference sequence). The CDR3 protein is CALQNPGSSTNEKLFF. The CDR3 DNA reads TGTGCCCTGCAAAACCCGGGGAGTTCAACTAATGAAAAACTGTTTTTT.

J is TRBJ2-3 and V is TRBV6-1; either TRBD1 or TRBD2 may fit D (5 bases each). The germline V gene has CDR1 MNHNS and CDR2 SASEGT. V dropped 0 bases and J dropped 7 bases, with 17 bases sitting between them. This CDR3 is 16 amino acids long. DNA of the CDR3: TGTGCCAGCAGTGAAGCCCGGGACCTTCGAAGTAATACGCAGTATTTT. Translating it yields CASSEARDLRSNTQYF.

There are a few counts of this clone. CDR3 residues: CASSSRTGNTIYF. The CDR3 coding sequence is TGTGCCAGCAGTTCGAGGACTGGAAACACCATATATTTT. The chain combines TRBV27 with TRBJ1-3, with D uncertain. Trimming took off 4 bases at V and 2 bases at J, with 6 bases between the two ends. Per the germline V gene, CDR1 is MNHEY and CDR2 is SMNVEV (reference sequence). This CDR3 spans 13 amino acids.

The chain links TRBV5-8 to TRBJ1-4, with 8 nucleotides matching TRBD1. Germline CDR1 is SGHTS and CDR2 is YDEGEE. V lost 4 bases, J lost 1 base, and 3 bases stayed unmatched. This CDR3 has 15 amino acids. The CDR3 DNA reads TGTGCCAGCAGCCCAGGGACAGGAACTAATGAAAAACTGTTTTTT. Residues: CASSPGTGTNEKLFF.